Sequencing of this TCR beta chain was carried out in a study of blood T cell repertoires in COVID-19. In the study overall: In each case, the material was cDNA or gDNA derived from T cells, B-cell-depleted T cells, or PBMCs.

Study members were between roughly 18 and 100 years old and lived in over 20 US regions. Sequencing was performed with immunoSEQ multiplex PCR; in TCRdb, only in-frame clones are kept and a portion is missing. The sample lists some 270,000 clones, around nine tenths occurring once. Sample: PBMCs or T cells enriched from blood (not recorded which). The sequence was obtained from a woman between 55 and 75 years old who had recovered from COVID-19.

CDR3 residues: CASSVRTSEPSTDTQYF. The CDR3 nucleotides are TGTGCCAGCAGCGTCCGTACTAGCGAGCCTTCCACAGATACGCAGTATTTT. The chain employs TRBV13 and TRBJ2-3, with 7 bases lining up with TRBD2. The CDR3 sequence is 17 residues long. Germline lookup yields CDR1 PRHDT and CDR2 FYEKMQ (reference sequence). The trim removed 5 bases at V and 2 bases at J, leaving 13 bases unmatched.